This TCR beta chain was profiled in a study of CD8 T cells in Susac syndrome. Whole-study results and caveats: As acknowledged by the study, its TCR sequencing and HLA analysis included a relatively small number of individuals.

The control participants were healthy donors, and these controls were matched with respect to both age and sex. Negative isolation was used for CD8+ and CD4+ T cells and FACS enrichment for TEMRA cells. To note about this clonotype: The antigen is undetermined.

Reverse transcription used roughly 0.5 to 1 ug RNA and random hexamers. The method of amplification for TCR beta CDR3 was immunoSEQ multiplex PCR, covering 54 Vbeta and 13 Jbeta. TCRdb reanalysed the immunoSEQ multiplex PCR reads using MiXCR and keeps one entry per CDR3 protein. The sample consists of roughly 180,000 distinct CDR3 sequences, around 96% of them appearing once. The sample consisted of CD4+ T cells from PBMCs. The source is a human donor in good health.

The CDR3 loop reads CAISDWTGDEKLFF. As DNA, the CDR3 is TGTGCCATCAGTGACTGGACAGGAGATGAAAAACTGTTTTTT. V and J are TRBV10-3 and TRBJ1-4; 7 bases map to TRBD1. V trimming: 3 bases; J trimming: 6 bases; junction bases outside the gene matches: 4. In germline, CDR1 is ENHRY, CDR2 SYGVKD. There are 14 residues in the CDR3.